One sample yielded the 11 T cell receptor beta chains listed below, sequenced in a study of blood T cell repertoires in COVID-19 (dated by TCRdb to 2019 to 2021). Libraries were prepared through the immunoSEQ multiplex PCR assay. Entries here come from immuneACCESS through TCRdb and include only in-frame sequences with V and J called. Some clones fail to appear in such tables; in the studies checked, an unresolved V gene covers under half of the shortfall, and the cause of the remainder is unknown. The sample table holds approximately 260,000 clones, of which roughly 88% were seen once. About 9.4% of the sample is in the top ten clones. The sample consisted of peripheral blood. These TCRs come from a woman aged 70-85 years with COVID-19, enrolled during active disease.

This clone has just a few counts. The rearrangement links TRBV19 to TRBJ1-2, with 8 bases aligning to TRBD1. Germline assignment: CDR1 LNHDA and CDR2 SQIVND (reference sequence). The CDR3 runs to 14 residues. With 0 bases clipped from V and 7 bases from J, the junction kept 4 bases outside the gene matches. CDR3 loop: CASSIDRGRSGYTF. The DNA for the CDR3 is TGTGCCAGTAGTATAGACAGGGGGCGAAGTGGCTACACCTTC.

The chain recombines TRBV15 with TRBJ2-1; TRBD2 matches 10 bases. V lost 1 base, J lost 3 bases, and 3 bases stayed unmatched. Per germline, CDR1 LNHNV and CDR2 YYDKDF (reference sequence). The CDR3 is made up of 16 amino acids. In DNA, the CDR3 is TGTGCCACCAGCAGAGTTGGGACTAGCGTCTACAATGAGCAGTTCTTC. Amino acids: CATSRVGTSVYNEQFF.

The genes are TRBV19 and TRBJ1-1; D ambiguous. The V gene's germline CDR1 is LNHDA and CDR2 SQIVND (reference sequence). This CDR3 contains 14 residues. The ends were cut back, 5 bases at V and 1 base at J, with 11 bases in the middle. The DNA for the CDR3 is TGTGCCAGTAGTCCCCCCCGCGAGAACACTGAAGCTTTCTTT. Its translation is CASSPPRENTEAFF.

Here the CDR3 reads CASSLGVAGGPAGELFF. CDR3 DNA sequence: TGCGCCAGCAGCCTGGGGGTAGCGGGAGGGCCCGCCGGGGAGCTGTTTTTT. This rearrangement joins TRBV4-1 to TRBJ2-2; 11 bases agree with TRBD2. The CDR3 spans 17 residues. The germline gives CDR1 MGHRA, CDR2 YSYEKL. V shed 4 bases and J 6 bases; nucleotides not matched to a gene: 10.

The chain is built from TRBV3-1 (or the pseudogene TRBV3-2) and TRBJ1-2; 8 nucleotides line up with TRBD1. The CDR3 runs 16 residues. J was trimmed by 5 bases and V by 0 bases; bases with no gene match: 8. CDR1 is LGHDT, CDR2 YNNKEL, per germline (reference sequence). CDR3 sequence (DNA): TGTGCCAGCAGCCAAGATCCGACAGGGGTAGGTTATGGCTACACCTTC. It yields the protein CASSQDPTGVGYGYTF.

The chain has TRBV9 and TRBJ2-2; D perhaps matches TRBD2 (5 bases). Trimming left V 5 bases short and J 5 bases short, with 10 bases between. CDR1 is SGDLS and CDR2 is YYNGEE in the germline V gene. The CDR3 length is 13 residues. CDR3: CASSGRLTGELFF. Written as DNA, the CDR3 is TGTGCCAGCAGTGGAAGACTAACCGGGGAGCTGTTTTTT.

V gene TRBV30 combines with J gene TRBJ1-1, with 10 bases identical to TRBD1. Germline-derived CDR1 and CDR2 are GTSNPN and SVGIG (reference sequence). The ends lost 6 bases at V and 0 bases at J; junction bases unmatched: 10. This CDR3 spans 16 amino acids. CDR3 in amino acids: CACKTRDRGMNTEAFF. CDR3 in DNA: TGTGCCTGTAAGACCCGGGACAGGGGCATGAACACTGAAGCTTTCTTT.

This chain's CDR3 is CASSLLTDTEAFF. In nucleotides, the CDR3 is TGTGCCAGCAGTTTACTGACAGACACTGAAGCTTTCTTT. The J gene is TRBJ1-1, the V gene TRBV27, with TRBD1 as a possible D gene (5 bases). The CDR3 length is 13 residues. Germline loops: CDR1 MNHEY, CDR2 SMNVEV (reference sequence). Deletions cut 2 bases from V and 3 bases from J, with 7 bases between.

The CDR3 nucleotides read TGTGCCAGCAGCCGACTTAACGAGCAGTACTTC. Its protein product is CASSRLNEQYF. V usage is TRBV3-1 (or the pseudogene TRBV3-2) and J usage is TRBJ2-7, with D uncertain. With 4 bases removed from V and 5 bases from J, the gap between germline ends came to 6 bases. The CDR3 is 11 residues long. Germline V gene lookup returns CDR1 LGHDT and CDR2 YNNKEL (reference sequence).

This clone was observed a single time. CDR3 DNA: TGTGCCAGCAGCTTACTTATGACTAGCGGGATTGGTGTGAATGAGCAGTTCTTC. This sequence encodes CASSLLMTSGIGVNEQFF. The J gene is TRBJ2-1, the V gene TRBV7-9; 11 nucleotides agree with TRBD2. CDR1 and CDR2 from the germline V gene are SEHNR and FQNEAQ (reference sequence). V shed 2 bases and J 7 bases; nucleotides not matched to a gene: 13. The CDR3 is made up of 18 amino acids. Based on the CDR3 plus reference TRBV7-9 and TRBJ2-1, the full variable domain is DTGVSQNPRHKITKRGQNVTFRCDPISEHNRLYWYRQTLGQGPEFLTYFQNEAQLEKSRLLSDRFSAERPKGSFSTLEIQRTEQGDSAMYLCASSLLMTSGIGVNEQFFGPGTRLTVL.

This clone was seen once. This sequence joins TRBV30 and TRBJ1-2; no clear D. V was trimmed by 1 base and J by 4 bases, leaving 16 bases between them. Per the germline V gene, CDR1 is GTSNPN and CDR2 is SVGIG (reference sequence). The CDR3 covers 15 residues. CDR3 DNA sequence: TGTGCCTGGAGTGCATATCCCCAGGAGGGCTATGGCTACACCTTC. It is translated as CAWSAYPQEGYGYTF. Based on the CDR3 plus reference TRBV30 and TRBJ1-2, the full variable domain is SQTIHQWPATLVQPVGSPLSLECTVEGTSNPNLYWYRQAAGRGLQLLFYSVGIGQISSEVPQNLSASRPQDRQFILSSKKLLLSDSGFYLCAWSAYPQEGYGYTFGSGTRLTVV.